A selection of T cell receptor beta chains follows, all from one sample in a study of blood T cell repertoires in COVID-19. The table came from immunoSEQ multiplex PCR; TCRdb's copy has only in-frame clones and leaves some out. Here the sample spans about 150,000 clones, more than 85% being singletons. Specimen: peripheral blood. Receptors originate from a woman older than 75 with COVID-19, enrolled during active disease. Each CDR3 is given with its conserved first and last residue. The D gene is left open where the match is weak.

>.|TRBV24-1
CATSGGGFWDNQPQHF
>.|TRBV19
CASSIGGALQPQHF
>TRBD2|TRBV7-3
CASSLTSGSGETQYF
>.|TRBV5-1
CASSLQGIQSYGYTF
>.|TRBV28
CASSRRPGWGLGSQPQHF
>TRBD2|TRBV6-2/TRBV6-3
CASSRTNIAGSNEQFF
>.|TRBV9
CASSVAGGTNEKLFF
>.|TRBV7-2
CASSSDLGGFYGYTF
>.|TRBV7-2
CASSPGSGNTIYF
>TRBD1|TRBV5-5
CASSFEGAREQYF
>.|TRBV7-2
CASSLFSRGMEETQYF
>TRBD1|TRBV5-1
CASSTPRQGRYTF
>.|TRBV28
CASTLYSGELFF
>TRBD2|TRBV4-3
CASSPHFGTSGTNEQFF
>.|TRBV11-2
CASSQGFTEAFF
>.|TRBV5-5
CASSRDINQPQHF